This TCR beta chain was obtained from a study of blood T cell repertoires in COVID-19. Study-level information: In each case, the material was cDNA or gDNA derived from T cells, B-cell-depleted T cells, or PBMCs.

The V and J ends lost 3 bases and 2 bases, in that order; junction bases with no gene match: 9. CDR3 length: 18 amino acids. The germline gives CDR1 SGHTA, CDR2 FQGNSA. The protocol was immunoSEQ multiplex PCR, while the TCRdb copy is restricted to in-frame clones and leaves out a portion. The sample has about 95,000 clones, 75% to 85% seen once. The source is a man aged 80 or over with COVID-19, enrolled during active disease. The sample was peripheral blood. The V call is TRBV7-2, the J call TRBJ2-7; 14 bases line up with TRBD2. CDR3 DNA sequence: TGTGCCAGCAGCTTCCGGACTAGCGGGGGGCGGACTACCTACGAGCAGTACTTC. This gives the protein CASSFRTSGGRTTYEQYF. The entire variable domain, with the rest obtained from reference TRBV7-2 and TRBJ2-7, is as follows: GAGVSQSPSNKVTEKGKDVELRCDPISGHTALYWYRQSLGQGLEFLIYFQGNSAPDKSGLPSDRFSAERTGGSVSTLTIQRTQQEDSAVYLCASSFRTSGGRTTYEQYFGPGTRLTVT.